This T cell receptor (beta chain) was found in a study of cytomegalovirus exposure and HLA in healthy donors. A multiplex PCR was run with 60 Vbeta primers and 13 Jbeta primers. Using immunoSEQ multiplex PCR, the repertoire was profiled, and TCRdb retains in-frame clones only, with some absent. The table has tens of thousands of clones, 65% seen once. CDR1 is SEHNR and CDR2 is FQNEAQ in the germline V gene (reference sequence). CDR3 length equals 14 residues. Study results and caveats: HLA alleles showed associations with some 15,000 TCR beta sequences in a later analysis, at a 0.05 false discovery rate. When analyzed later, the rates of TCR association showed variation by HLA locus, with DRB1 the most and HLA-C the fewest.

Remarks on this clone: The antigen remains unidentified. Its ends do not fully match the called genes, so a read error is possible.

The specimen was PBMCs. The receptor's source is a woman aged 45 to 65 in good health and CMV-seropositive. The chain joins TRBV7-9 to TRBJ1-2; D is possibly TRBD1 (6 bases). CDR3 coding DNA: TGTTCCAGCAGCGCAGCCTTGGACAGCTATGGCTACACCTTC. It encodes CSSSAALDSYGYTF.